This record covers a single T cell receptor beta chain. Trimming removed 3 bases from V and 11 bases from J, with 4 bases in between. The CDR3 runs 10 residues. Looked up from germline, CDR1 is SNHLY and CDR2 is FYNNEI. The data belong to a study of shared clonotypes between healthy human individuals. Sequencing used immunoSEQ multiplex PCR; TCRdb keeps in-frame clones, though not all of them. The data contain over a million clones, 96% of them seen just once; the ten biggest clones take up 0.95% to 1.5%. The TCR sequence derives from a man between 25 and 39 years old in good health. The J gene is TRBJ1-4, the V gene TRBV2, with no clear D. Sequencing used naive CD4+ T cells sorted from blood. Subset of the sample: CD45RA+ positively selected. In nucleotides, the CDR3 is TGTGCCAGCAGTGATCAGAAACTGTTTTTT. Residues: CASSDQKLFF.